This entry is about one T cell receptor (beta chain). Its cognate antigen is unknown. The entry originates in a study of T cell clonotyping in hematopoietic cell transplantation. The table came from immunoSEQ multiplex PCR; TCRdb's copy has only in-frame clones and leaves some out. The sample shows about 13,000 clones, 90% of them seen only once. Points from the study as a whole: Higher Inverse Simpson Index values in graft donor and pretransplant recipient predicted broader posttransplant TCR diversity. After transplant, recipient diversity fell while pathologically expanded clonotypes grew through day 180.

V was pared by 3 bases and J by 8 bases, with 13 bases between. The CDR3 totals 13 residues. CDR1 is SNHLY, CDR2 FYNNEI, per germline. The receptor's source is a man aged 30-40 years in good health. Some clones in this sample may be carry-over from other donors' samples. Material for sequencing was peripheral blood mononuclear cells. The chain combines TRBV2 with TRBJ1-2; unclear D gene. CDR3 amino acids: CASSEEVLGGYTF. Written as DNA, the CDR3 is TGTGCCAGCAGTGAGGAGGTCCTGGGCGGCTACACCTTC.